This TCR beta chain came from a study of blood T cell repertoires in COVID-19. Across the whole study: Sites across the United States, Italy and Spain contributed samples from acute and convalescent COVID-19.

TCRdb's copy holds only in-frame clones and misses some; the assay was immunoSEQ multiplex PCR. The table lists nearly 65,000 clones, under 90% of them singletons. Trimming stripped 0 bases from V and 8 bases from J, with 13 bases between. Germline loops: CDR1 GTSNPN, CDR2 SVGIG (reference sequence). The CDR3 contains 13 residues. A single count supports this clone. The clonotype originates from a human donor in a cohort sampled during active COVID-19. The chain combines TRBV30 with TRBJ1-2, with D maybe TRBD1 (6 bases). Specimen: peripheral blood. The CDR3 sequence is CAWSVGDNLGYTF. Written as DNA, the CDR3 is TGTGCCTGGAGTGTAGGGGACAATCTGGGCTACACCTTC. Filled out from reference TRBV30 and TRBJ1-2, the complete variable domain reads SQTIHQWPATLVQPVGSPLSLECTVEGTSNPNLYWYRQAAGRGLQLLFYSVGIGQISSEVPQNLSASRPQDRQFILSSKKLLLSDSGFYLCAWSVGDNLGYTFGSGTRLTVV.